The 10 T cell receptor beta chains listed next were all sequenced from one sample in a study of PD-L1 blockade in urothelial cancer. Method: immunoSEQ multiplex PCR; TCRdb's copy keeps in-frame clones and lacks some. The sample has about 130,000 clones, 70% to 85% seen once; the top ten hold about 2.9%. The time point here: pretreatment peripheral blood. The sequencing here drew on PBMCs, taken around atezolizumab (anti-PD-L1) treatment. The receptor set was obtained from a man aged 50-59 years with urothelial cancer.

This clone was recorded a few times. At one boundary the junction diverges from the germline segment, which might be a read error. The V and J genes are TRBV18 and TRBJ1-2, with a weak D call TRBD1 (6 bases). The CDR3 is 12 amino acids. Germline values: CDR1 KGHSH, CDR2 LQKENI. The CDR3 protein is CASSPRTVSLTF. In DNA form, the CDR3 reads TGTGCCAGCTCCCCACGGACAGTCTCGCTTACCTTC.

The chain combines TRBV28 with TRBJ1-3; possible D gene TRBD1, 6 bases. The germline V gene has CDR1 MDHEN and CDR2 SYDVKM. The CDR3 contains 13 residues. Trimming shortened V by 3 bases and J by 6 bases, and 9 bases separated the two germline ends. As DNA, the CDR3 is TGTGCCAGCAGTTTCACAGGGACAAACACCATATATTTT. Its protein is CASSFTGTNTIYF.

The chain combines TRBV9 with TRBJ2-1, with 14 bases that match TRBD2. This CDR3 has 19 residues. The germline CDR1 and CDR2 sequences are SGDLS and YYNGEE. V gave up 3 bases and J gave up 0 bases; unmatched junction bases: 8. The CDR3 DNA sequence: TGTGCCAGCAGCGGCCCGGGACTAGCGGGAGCCCGCTCCTACAATGAGCAGTTCTTC. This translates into CASSGPGLAGARSYNEQFF.

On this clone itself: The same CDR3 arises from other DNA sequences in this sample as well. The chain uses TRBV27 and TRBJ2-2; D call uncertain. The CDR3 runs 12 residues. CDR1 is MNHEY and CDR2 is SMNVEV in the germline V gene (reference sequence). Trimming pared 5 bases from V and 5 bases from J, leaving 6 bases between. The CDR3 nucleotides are TGTGCCAGCAGTACCTATACCGGGGAGCTGTTTTTT. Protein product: CASSTYTGELFF.

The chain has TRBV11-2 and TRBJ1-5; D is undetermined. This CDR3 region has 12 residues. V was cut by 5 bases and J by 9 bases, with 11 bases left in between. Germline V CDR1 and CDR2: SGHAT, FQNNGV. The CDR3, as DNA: TGTGCCAGCAGCCACGGCCGAGGGCCCCAGCATTTT. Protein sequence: CASSHGRGPQHF.

In DNA form, the CDR3 reads TGTGCCAGCAGTTATGTTGGCGGGATTCGGGAGCAGTACTTC. Translating gives CASSYVGGIREQYF. The chain has TRBV28 and TRBJ2-7; weak D call: TRBD2 (6 bases). In germline, CDR1 is MDHEN, CDR2 SYDVKM. V dropped 4 bases and J dropped 7 bases, with 17 bases sitting between them. The CDR3 has 14 amino acids.

CDR3 bases: TGCGCCAGCAGCCAGATCGTTTCGGCGGGAGGGATCTACAATGAGCAGTTCTTC. Translated, it gives CASSQIVSAGGIYNEQFF. The chain has TRBV4-1 and TRBJ2-1, with TRBD2 matching over 9 bases. V shed 3 bases and J 3 bases; nucleotides not matched to a gene: 12. The CDR3 is 18 residues long. From germline, CDR1 is MGHRA and CDR2 YSYEKL.

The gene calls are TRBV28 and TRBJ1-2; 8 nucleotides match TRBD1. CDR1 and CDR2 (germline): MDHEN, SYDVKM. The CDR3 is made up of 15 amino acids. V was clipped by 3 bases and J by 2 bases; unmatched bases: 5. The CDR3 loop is CASSFSGTGNYGYTF. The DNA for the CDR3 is TGTGCCAGCAGTTTCTCAGGGACAGGAAACTATGGCTACACCTTC.

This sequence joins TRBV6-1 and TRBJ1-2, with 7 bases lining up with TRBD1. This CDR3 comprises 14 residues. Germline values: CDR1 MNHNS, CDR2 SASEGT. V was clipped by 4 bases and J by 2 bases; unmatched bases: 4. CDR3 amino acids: CASSASQGNYGYTF. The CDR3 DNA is TGTGCCAGCAGTGCTTCACAGGGGAACTATGGCTACACCTTC.

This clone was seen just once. CDR3 nucleotide sequence: TGTGCCAGCAGTACCCGGGACAGCGGCTACACCTTC. Protein sequence: CASSTRDSGYTF. The genes are TRBV27 and TRBJ1-2, with 7 bases fitting TRBD1. CDR3 length equals 12 residues. The germline V gene encodes CDR1 MNHEY and CDR2 SMNVEV (reference sequence). The V gene end was trimmed by 5 bases and the J gene end by 8 bases; junction bases not matched to a gene: 5.